Listed below are T cell receptor beta chains from one sample, sequenced in a study of shared clonotypes between healthy human individuals. The data were produced by immunoSEQ multiplex PCR, yet TCRdb's version contains in-frame clones alone and is incomplete. Among some 1.5 million clones listed, 95% to 99% were seen once. Sequencing was performed on naive CD4+ T cells sorted from blood. These receptors came from a man aged 25-40 years in good health. CDR3s include the opening cysteine and the closing phenylalanine or tryptophan. A D gene is named only where the DNA matches it firmly. Clone size is given for some rows only: seen once, a few or many times, or a class if the clone is expanded.

J | size | V | D | DNA | CDR3
TRBJ2-1 | NA | TRBV25-1 | TRBD2 | TGTGCCAGCAGTGAACACGGGAGGGGTTACAATGAGCAGTTCTTC | CASSEHGRGYNEQFF
TRBJ2-7 | NA | TRBV19 | NA | TGTGCCAGTAGTTGGACGATAAACGCCTACGAGCAGTACTTC | CASSWTINAYEQYF
TRBJ2-5 | NA | TRBV7-2 | TRBD1 | TGTGCCAGCAGCTACAACAGGGGAGAGACCCAGTACTTC | CASSYNRGETQYF
TRBJ2-1 | NA | TRBV6-1 | NA | TGTGCCAGCAGTGAAGGGCTCGCGAGCTCCTACAATGAGCAGTTCTTC | CASSEGLASSYNEQFF
TRBJ2-2 | NA | TRBV2 | NA | TGTGCCAGCACGGGAAAGAACACCGGGGAGCTGTTTTTT | CASTGKNTGELFF
TRBJ2-3 | NA | TRBV19 | NA | TGTGCCACCGCAGGGGCCACAGATACGCAGTATTTT | CATAGATDTQYF
TRBJ2-1 | NA | TRBV19 | NA | TGTGCCAGTAGTATGAGGGGATGGTACAATGAGCAGTTCTTC | CASSMRGWYNEQFF
TRBJ1-2 | once | TRBV9 | TRBD1 | TGTGCCAGCAGCGCCCGGACAGGGAATTATGGCTACACCTTC | CASSARTGNYGYTF
TRBJ2-7 | NA | TRBV6-5 | NA | TGTGCCAGCAGTCTACGATTTGGAGAGCAGTACTTC | CASSLRFGEQYF
TRBJ2-1 | NA | TRBV9 | NA | TGTGCCAGCAGCGTAGGGAGCCGAACAGGGCTCTACAATGAGCAGTTCTTC | CASSVGSRTGLYNEQFF
TRBJ2-7 | NA | TRBV5-6 | NA | TGTGCCAGCAGCTTTGGCCAGCTTTACGAGCAGTACTTC | CASSFGQLYEQYF
TRBJ1-2 | once | TRBV7-2 | NA | TGTGCCAGCAGCTTAGGGAACAGGTACTATGGCTACACCTTC | CASSLGNRYYGYTF
TRBJ1-1 | NA | TRBV30 | TRBD1 | TGTGCCTGGAGTGAAGGACAGGGGGCATGGTGGGCGAACACTGAAGCTTTCTTT | CAWSEGQGAWWANTEAFF
TRBJ2-3 | NA | TRBV5-1 | NA | TGCGCCAGCAGGGCAGGGTCAGATACGCAGTATTTT | CASRAGSDTQYF
TRBJ2-1 | once | TRBV7-9 | TRBD2 | TGTGCCAGCAGCTCCCCGAGGCGGAGCGGGAGTTACAATGAGCAGTTCTTC | CASSSPRRSGSYNEQFF
TRBJ2-5 | NA | TRBV18 | TRBD2 | TGTGCCAGCTCACCACTGGCTAGCGGGACTCAAGAGACCCAGTACTTC | CASSPLASGTQETQYF
TRBJ2-1 | NA | TRBV5-4 | NA | TGTGCCAGCAGCCTGCAACCGAGCTCCTACAATGAGCAGTTCTTC | CASSLQPSSYNEQFF
TRBJ2-1 | NA | TRBV5-1 | TRBD2 | TGCGCCAGCAGCTTGGGAGGACTAGCTTGGGACAATGAGCAGTTCTTC | CASSLGGLAWDNEQFF
TRBJ2-1 | once | TRBV5-4 | TRBD2 | TGTGCCAGCAGCTTGGACGGGACTAGCGGCTACAATGAGCAGTTCTTC | CASSLDGTSGYNEQFF
TRBJ2-5 | NA | TRBV28 | TRBD2 | TGTGCCAGCAGAGCGGGACTGCGGATTATGGGGACCCAGTACTTC | CASRAGLRIMGTQYF
TRBJ2-1 | NA | TRBV4-3 | TRBD2 | TGCGCCAGCAGCCATGGGCGGGAGGGCAACAATGAGCAGTTCTTC | CASSHGREGNNEQFF
TRBJ1-1 | NA | TRBV28 | TRBD1 | TGTGCCAGCAGTCGGACAGGGAAGGCGAACACTGAAGCTTTCTTT | CASSRTGKANTEAFF
TRBJ1-3 | once | TRBV7-6 | TRBD1 | TGTGCCAGCAGCTTAGGCGGGACAGCTGGAAACACCATATATTTT | CASSLGGTAGNTIYF
TRBJ1-4 | NA | TRBV5-4 | NA | TGTGCCAGCAGCTCCTCCCCAGCGACTAATGAAAAACTGTTTTTT | CASSSSPATNEKLFF
TRBJ2-5 | NA | TRBV7-7 | TRBD2 | TGTGCTAGCAGCCGGCGGGCTAGCGGGCCTGCGGAACAAGAGACCCAGTACTTC | CASSRRASGPAEQETQYF
TRBJ2-2 | NA | TRBV7-9 | TRBD1 | TGTGCCAGCAGCTTTGATAGATGGGACAGGGGCGCCGGGGAGCTGTTTTTT | CASSFDRWDRGAGELFF
TRBJ1-5 | NA | TRBV19 | NA | TGTGCCAGTAGCCCGGCCGGGGGCAATCAGCCCCAGCATTTT | CASSPAGGNQPQHF
TRBJ2-2 | NA | TRBV2 | TRBD1 | TGTGCCAGCCTACGGGACAGGGGTAGCACCGGGGAGCTGTTTTTT | CASLRDRGSTGELFF
TRBJ1-2 | NA | TRBV30 | NA | TGTGCCTGGAGTGTACTGGGTAGTGGGGCCTATGGCTACACCTTC | CAWSVLGSGAYGYTF
TRBJ2-5 | NA | TRBV7-3 | NA | TGTGCCAGCAGCTTAAGTCCGACGGAGACCCAGTACTTC | CASSLSPTETQYF
TRBJ2-1 | NA | TRBV5-1 | TRBD2 | TGCGCCAGCAGCTTTTTAGCGGGAGGAAACAATGAGCAGTTCTTC | CASSFLAGGNNEQFF
TRBJ2-1 | NA | TRBV7-9 | TRBD2 | TGTGCCAGCAGCTGGACTAGCGGGAGGAATGAGCAGTTCTTC | CASSWTSGRNEQFF
TRBJ2-2 | NA | TRBV10-1 | NA | TGCGCCAGCAGTGACCGAAACACCGGGGAGCTGTTTTTT | CASSDRNTGELFF
TRBJ2-1 | NA | TRBV11-2 | NA | TGTGCCAGCAGCTTAGCCCCCAAGGGCTTCAATGAGCAGTTCTTC | CASSLAPKGFNEQFF
TRBJ1-3 | NA | TRBV28 | NA | TGTGCCAGCAGTCGAGACAGTTGGGTCTCTGGAAACACCATATATTTT | CASSRDSWVSGNTIYF
TRBJ2-1 | NA | TRBV15 | NA | TGTGCCACCAGCAGACTAGACCTCTTCAATGAGCAGTTCTTC | CATSRLDLFNEQFF
TRBJ2-1 | NA | TRBV15 | NA | TGTGCCACCAGCAGAGGAGAGGGCGGGGATGAGCAGTTCTTC | CATSRGEGGDEQFF
TRBJ2-3 | NA | TRBV9 | TRBD2 | TGTGCCAGCAGCCTCCGACTAGCGGGAAGCACAGATACGCAGTATTTT | CASSLRLAGSTDTQYF
TRBJ2-5 | NA | TRBV2 | NA | TGTGCCAGCATCTACCAAGAGACCCAGTACTTC | CASIYQETQYF
TRBJ1-2 | NA | TRBV15 | NA | TGTGCCACCAGCAGAGCGCAAGACAGGCGGAAAACGTCGTATGGCTACACCTTC | CATSRAQDRRKTSYGYTF
TRBJ2-7 | NA | TRBV18 | NA | TGTGCCAGCTCACCAATAGACCGAGGTTACGAGCAGTACTTC | CASSPIDRGYEQYF
TRBJ2-7 | NA | TRBV28 | TRBD2 | TGTGCCAGCAGCTTGGGGGGGGAATCCGAGCAGTACTTC | CASSLGGESEQYF
TRBJ2-3 | NA | TRBV7-9 | TRBD2 | TGTGCCAGCAGGCTAGCGGGTGGTACAGATACGCAGTATTTT | CASRLAGGTDTQYF
TRBJ2-7 | NA | TRBV6-6 | NA | TGTGCCAGCACCCATAAACGGGACGCTTCCTACGAGCAGTACTTC | CASTHKRDASYEQYF
TRBJ2-1 | NA | TRBV6-5 | NA | TGTGCCAGCAGTTACACAAGAGGTGATGAGCAGTTCTTC | CASSYTRGDEQFF